The 20 T cell receptor beta chains listed next were all sequenced from one sample in a study of tumor and adjacent non-tumor tissue in lung cancer. RNA was extracted from bulk tissue without any cell sorting. This non-tumor lung sample came from over 3 cm beyond the tumor edge. A modified ARM-PCR protocol with three rounds of nested PCR amplified TCRbeta. TCRdb re-analysed the multiplex PCR reads in MiXCR, keeping a single row per CDR3 protein. The table shows over 100,000 distinct CDR3 sequences, with 50% to 70% occurring only once. Material: distant non-tumor lung tissue. The receptors here all came from a man aged 55 to 70 with non-small cell lung cancer.

A word on this clonotype: An end of the junction does not agree with germline; a read error may underlie this. The V call is TRBV11-2, the J call TRBJ2-2; a weak D match, TRBD1 (5 bases). Germline lookup yields CDR1 SGHAT and CDR2 FQNNGV. The CDR3 covers 15 residues. The CDR3 is CTSSFRDRLPGELFF. DNA of the CDR3: TGTACCAGCAGCTTCAGGGATCGACTCCCCGGGGAGCTGTTTTTT.

This clonotype has a count of ten or more. The chain recombines TRBV7-9 with TRBJ2-3; possible D gene TRBD2, 5 bases. V was clipped by 5 bases and J by 6 bases, with 15 bases between them. CDR1 and CDR2 from the germline V gene are SEHNR and FQNEAQ (reference sequence). The CDR3 contains 14 residues. CDR3 sequence reads: CASSRGELADTQYF. DNA of the CDR3: TGTGCCAGCAGCCGAGGCGAGCTAGCTGATACGCAGTATTTT.

The chain combines TRBV11-3 with TRBJ2-2; the match to TRBD1 covers 7 bases. This CDR3 is built from 17 residues. Trimming at V came to 6 bases and at J to 8 bases, leaving 18 bases not matched to a gene. Germline V gene lookup returns CDR1 SGHNT and CDR2 YENEEA. CDR3 sequence: CASSFPRGSTIAGELFF. CDR3 sequence (DNA): TGTGCCAGCAGTTTCCCCAGGGGGTCCACTATTGCAGGGGAGCTGTTTTTT.

The DNA of the CDR3 is TGTGCCAGCAGGTCCGGGCAGGCGAGGGAGGCCCAGTACTTC. Translating gives CASRSGQAREAQYF. This chain uses TRBV12-3 or TRBV12-4 with TRBJ2-5; possible D gene TRBD2, 6 bases. Deletions cut 6 bases from V and 9 bases from J, with 20 bases between. CDR3 length: 14 residues.

Many counts were recorded for this clonotype. The chain is built from TRBV4-1 and TRBJ1-1; no definite D call. This CDR3 is 13 amino acids long. V was cut by 6 bases and J by 2 bases, with 10 bases left in between. CDR1 and CDR2 from the germline V gene are MGHRA and YSYEKL. DNA for the CDR3: TGCGCCAGCAGTGGGCCAGACAACACTGAAGCTTTCTTT. Translated, it gives CASSGPDNTEAFF.

Remarks on this clonotype: This CDR3 fails to terminate in the conserved phenylalanine or tryptophan, so it likely reflects a read error. This chain connects TRBV14 to TRBJ1-2; 7 bases are a match to TRBD1. Germline values: CDR1 SGHDN, CDR2 FVKESK. This CDR3 has 15 residues. This CDR3 is CASSQGRGQLYDYTV. As DNA, the CDR3 is TGTGCCAGCAGCCAAGGGAGGGGACAGCTATATGACTACACCGTC.

This clonotype was seen a few times. This CDR3 is missing its conserved last phenylalanine or tryptophan, likely due to a read error. The genes are TRBV6-5 and TRBJ2-1; no clear D. Per the germline V gene, CDR1 is MNHEY and CDR2 is SVGAGI. This CDR3 is built from 14 residues. Trimming shortened V by 5 bases and J by 7 bases, and 15 bases separated the two germline ends. The CDR3 DNA reads as TGTGCCAGCAGTGACGCTGGGATGGAGAATGAGCAGTTCCTC. Its translation: CASSDAGMENEQFL.

The chain employs TRBV4-2 and TRBJ2-3; no clear D. CDR1 LGHNA and CDR2 YNFKEQ come from the germline V gene. This CDR3 region has 12 residues. Between the trimmed V and J ends, which lost 8 bases and 10 bases, there was a span of 16 bases. The CDR3 DNA reads as TGTGCCAGCCAAGACGGAGAACGTTCGCAGTATTTT. It specifies CASQDGERSQYF.

This clonotype was seen only a few times. The V and J genes are TRBV6-5 and TRBJ1-5; TRBD1 agrees at 9 bases. The CDR3 has 14 residues. Germline V gives CDR1 MNHEY, CDR2 SVGAGI. V lost 5 bases and J lost 10; bases outside the gene matches: 9. The CDR3 nucleotides read TGTGCCAGCAGTCGCGTAACAGGGGGCCAACCCCAGCATTTT. Amino acid sequence: CASSRVTGGQPQHF.

There are a few counts of this clonotype. Compared with germline, one end of the junction differs, possibly owing to a read error. The CDR3 nucleotides read TGCGTCAGCAGCCCGGTGGCTAGCGGGGGGAACAGCTCCTACAATGAGCAGTTCTTC. Translation gives CVSSPVASGGNSSYNEQFF. The chain uses TRBV5-1 and TRBJ2-1; TRBD2 agrees at 11 bases. Germline V gene lookup returns CDR1 SGHRS and CDR2 YFSETQ. This CDR3 has 19 amino acids. The full variable domain, completed using reference TRBV5-1 and TRBJ2-1, is KAGVTQTPRYLIKTRGQQVTLSCSPISGHRSVSWYQQTPGQGLQFLFEYFSETQRNKGNFPGRFSGRQFSNSRSEMNVSTLELGDSALYLCVSSPVASGGNSSYNEQFFGPGTRLTVL.

This CDR3 is CARSRGFGEAVLHF. The DNA of the CDR3 is TGTGCCAGGAGTAGGGGATTCGGGGAAGCGGTCCTCCACTTT. The V gene is TRBV6-1, the J gene TRBJ1-6, with D perhaps matching TRBD1 (5 bases). Trimming shortened V by 9 bases and J by 15 bases, and 24 bases separated the two germline ends. This CDR3 has 14 amino acids. Germline V CDR1 and CDR2: MNHNS, SASEGT.

To note about this clonotype: This likely comes from a read error, as the CDR3 has no conserved phenylalanine or tryptophan at its end. The rearrangement links TRBV29-1 to TRBJ2-1, with a possible D match to TRBD1 (6 bases). Germline values: CDR1 SQVTM, CDR2 ANQGSEA. Trimming left V 7 bases short and J 9 bases short, with 25 bases between. This CDR3 has 15 amino acids. The CDR3 bases are TGCAGCGCTGAGGCCACACAGGGTGGCATGGGTGAGCAGTTCATC. Translated: CSAEATQGGMGEQFI.

The rearrangement uses TRBV10-2 and TRBJ1-5; D call uncertain. The V gene's germline CDR1 is WSHSY and CDR2 SAAADI. Trimming cost V 10 bases and J 4 bases, with 14 bases left between them. The CDR3 extends over 13 amino acids. CDR3 DNA sequence: TGCGCCAACACTGGGAACTGTAATCAGCCCCAGCATTTT. Encoded protein: CANTGNCNQPQHF.

This clonotype occurred many times. This chain joins TRBV7-9 and TRBJ2-7; TRBD2 is a possible D gene (5 bases). Trimming removed 4 bases from V and 1 base from J, with 14 bases in between. Germline loops: CDR1 SEHNR, CDR2 FQNEAQ (reference sequence). The CDR3 has 15 amino acids. The CDR3 DNA reads as TGTGCCAGCAGCTCAGCGGCAGGAGAGTCCTACGAGCAGTACTTC. Protein sequence: CASSSAAGESYEQYF. Complete variable domain (other parts from reference TRBV7-9 and TRBJ2-7): DTGVSQNPRHKITKRGQNVTFRCDPISEHNRLYWYRQTLGQGPEFLTYFQNEAQLEKSRLLSDRFSAERPKGSFSTLEIQRTEQGDSAMYLCASSSAAGESYEQYFGPGTRLTVT.

The V call is TRBV7-8, the J call TRBJ2-7; D unclear. Germline CDR1 SGHVS, CDR2 FQNEAQ. V was cut by 2 bases and J by 3 bases, with 14 bases left in between. CDR3 length: 15 residues. CDR3 nucleotides: TGTGCCAGCAGCTTACCACGGGCGACTCACTACGAGCAGTACTTC. This codes for CASSLPRATHYEQYF.

By sample share, this clonotype is medium-sized. This chain links TRBV6-1 with TRBJ2-7, with D perhaps assigned TRBD1 or TRBD2 (5 bases each). Germline CDR1 is MNHNS and CDR2 is SASEGT. The V end was cut by 3 bases, the J end by 5 bases, with 17 bases between. CDR3 size: 15 residues. The CDR3 is CASSEGPRGPHEQYF. CDR3 in DNA: TGTGCCAGCAGTGAGGGGCCACGAGGGCCCCACGAGCAGTACTTC.

The chain links TRBV12-3 or TRBV12-4 to TRBJ2-3, with D possibly being TRBD1 (5 bases). Judging by the DNA end, TRBJ1-5 fits better; the J call may be wrong. This CDR3 contains 14 residues. The CDR3 DNA reads as TGTGCCAGCAGTTGGGGCCTCGGTGCACATACGCAGCATTTT. The encoded protein is CASSWGLGAHTQHF.

Concerning this clonotype: A much bigger clone sits one base away, suggesting this may be a read error. The V gene is TRBV6-1, the J gene TRBJ2-3; D gene ambiguous. This CDR3 is 13 amino acids long. Looked up from germline, CDR1 is MNHNS and CDR2 is SASEGT. The CDR3 DNA reads TGTGCCAGCAGTGAAGTTTACACAGATATGCAGTATTTT. Protein sequence: CASSEVYTDMQYF.

The V gene is TRBV29-1, the J gene TRBJ2-2; D possibly matches TRBD1 or TRBD2 (6 bases each). The V gene lost 3 bases and the J gene lost 6 bases, with 14 bases spanning the gap. This CDR3 contains 14 residues. CDR1 is SQVTM and CDR2 is ANQGSEA in the germline V gene. The CDR3 loop is CSVDGGSSAGELFF. The CDR3 bases are TGCAGCGTTGACGGGGGCTCGAGCGCCGGGGAGCTGTTTTTT.

Comment on this clonotype: Being one base from a much bigger clone, this may be a read error. This sequence joins TRBV12-3 or TRBV12-4 and TRBJ2-3; D gene uncertain. CDR3 length: 14 residues. Trimming took 3 bases from V and 4 from J, leaving 11 bases between them. The DNA of the CDR3 is TGTGCCAGCAGTTTCATAGGTTCAGCAGATACGCAGTATTTT. This gives the protein CASSFIGSADTQYF.